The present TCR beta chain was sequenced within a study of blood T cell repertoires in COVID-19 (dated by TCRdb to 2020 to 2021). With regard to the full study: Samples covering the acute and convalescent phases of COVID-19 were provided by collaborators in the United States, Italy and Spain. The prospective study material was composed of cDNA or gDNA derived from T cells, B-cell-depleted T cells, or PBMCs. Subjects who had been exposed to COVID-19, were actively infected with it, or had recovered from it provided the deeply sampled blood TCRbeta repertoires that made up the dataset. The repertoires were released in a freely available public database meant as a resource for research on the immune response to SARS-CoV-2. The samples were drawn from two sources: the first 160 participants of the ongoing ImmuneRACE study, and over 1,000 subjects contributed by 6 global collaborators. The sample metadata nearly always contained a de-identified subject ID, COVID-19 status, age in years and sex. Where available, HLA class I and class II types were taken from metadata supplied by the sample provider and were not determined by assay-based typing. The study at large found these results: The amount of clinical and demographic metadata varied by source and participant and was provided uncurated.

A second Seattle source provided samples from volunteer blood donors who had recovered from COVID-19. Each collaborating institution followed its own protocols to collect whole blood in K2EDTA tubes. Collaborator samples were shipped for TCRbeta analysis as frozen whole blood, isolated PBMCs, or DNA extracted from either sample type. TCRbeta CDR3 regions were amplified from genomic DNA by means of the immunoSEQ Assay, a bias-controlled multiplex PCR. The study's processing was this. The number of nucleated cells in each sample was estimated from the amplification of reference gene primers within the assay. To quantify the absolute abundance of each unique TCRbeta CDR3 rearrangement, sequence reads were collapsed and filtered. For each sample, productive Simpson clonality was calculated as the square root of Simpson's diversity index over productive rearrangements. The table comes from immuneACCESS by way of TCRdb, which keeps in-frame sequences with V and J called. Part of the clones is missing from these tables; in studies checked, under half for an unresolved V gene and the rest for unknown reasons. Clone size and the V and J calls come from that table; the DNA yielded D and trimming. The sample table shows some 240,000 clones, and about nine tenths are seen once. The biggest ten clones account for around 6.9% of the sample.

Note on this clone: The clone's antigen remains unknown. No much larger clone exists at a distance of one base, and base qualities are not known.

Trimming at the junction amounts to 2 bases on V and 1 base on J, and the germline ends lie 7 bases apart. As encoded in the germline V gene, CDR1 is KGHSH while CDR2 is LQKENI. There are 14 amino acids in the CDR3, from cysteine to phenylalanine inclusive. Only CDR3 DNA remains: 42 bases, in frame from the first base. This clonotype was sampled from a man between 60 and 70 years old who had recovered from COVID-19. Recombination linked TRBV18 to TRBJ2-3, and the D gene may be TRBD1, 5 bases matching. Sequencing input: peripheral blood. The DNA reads TGTGCCAGCTCACCAGACAGACGCACAGATACGCAGTATTTT. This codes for CASSPDRRTDTQYF.